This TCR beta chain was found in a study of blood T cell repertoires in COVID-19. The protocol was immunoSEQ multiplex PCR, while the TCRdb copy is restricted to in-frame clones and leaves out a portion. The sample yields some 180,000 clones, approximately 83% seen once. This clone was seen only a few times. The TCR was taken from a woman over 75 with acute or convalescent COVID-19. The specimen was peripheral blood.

The CDR3 reads CASSQGQGAQPQHF. CDR3 nucleotide sequence: TGTGCCAGCAGCCAAGGGCAGGGGGCGCAGCCCCAGCATTTT. The chain has TRBV3-1 (or the pseudogene TRBV3-2) and TRBJ1-5, with 8 bases aligning to TRBD1. Losses at the gene ends were 1 base for V and 7 bases for J; bases not matched to a gene: 3. This CDR3 is 14 amino acids long. CDR1 and CDR2 (germline): LGHDT, YNNKEL (reference sequence).